Given below is one TCR beta chain in context. Its cognate antigen is unknown. The study ran its PCR with 60 Vbeta and 13 Jbeta primers. Using immunoSEQ multiplex PCR, the repertoire was profiled, and TCRdb retains in-frame clones only, with some absent. The repertoire has a few hundred thousand clones, over 75% of them found once; the top ten carry around 1.8%. The source of the sample is a study of cytomegalovirus exposure and HLA in healthy donors. Overall study findings and caveats: Earlier analysis looked at TCR beta V segments, and most were productive about 90% or about 30% of the time. Rare TCR sequences dominated, though some public TCRs recurred in many donors. By a later analysis, the bulk of CMV-associated TCR beta chains appeared HLA-restricted.

The germline CDR1 and CDR2 sequences are GTSNPN and SVGIG (reference sequence). The CDR3 extends over 15 amino acids. This TCR was sampled from a man aged 18 to 29 in good health and CMV-seronegative. The chain uses TRBV30 and TRBJ2-5; weak D call: TRBD1 (5 bases). The J call may be faulty, since TRBJ2-7 better matches the DNA end. Sequencing was performed on PBMCs. The CDR3 reads CAWSLGQGSSYEQYF. The CDR3, as DNA: TGTGCCTGGAGTTTAGGGCAGGGAAGCTCCTACGAGCAGTACTTC.